This T cell receptor beta chain is drawn from a study of T-cell reconstitution after alpha-beta-depleted transplantation in children. Study results and caveats: Approximately two months post-transplant, alpha-beta T cells reportedly originated from several hundred expanded graft clones. T-cell counts and diversity were attributed mostly to newly produced T cells one year after transplant.

About this clonotype itself: Its antigen is undetermined.

Preparation of the TCRbeta library was carried out with unique molecular identifiers. TCRdb re-derived calls from the PCR reads in MiXCR, one entry per CDR3 protein. The sample includes nearly 350,000 distinct CDR3 sequences, 15% to 20% of them seen just once. The receptor's source is a male patient between 2 and 15 years old who had a stem cell transplant for acute lymphoblastic leukemia, so the T cells may come from the graft donor. The sample in question was PBMCs, mostly from graft donor cells, obtained 360 days after TCRalphabeta/CD19-depleted stem cell transplant.

CDR3 sequence (DNA): TGTGCCAGCAGCTTGGCCGGGACAGGGAACTACGAGCAGTACTTC. It is translated as CASSLAGTGNYEQYF. The chain couples TRBV5-8 to TRBJ2-7; TRBD1 agrees at 9 bases. Germline lookup yields CDR1 SGHTS and CDR2 YDEGEE. The CDR3 has 15 amino acids. Trimming cost V 0 bases and J 3 bases; bases outside gene matches: 4.